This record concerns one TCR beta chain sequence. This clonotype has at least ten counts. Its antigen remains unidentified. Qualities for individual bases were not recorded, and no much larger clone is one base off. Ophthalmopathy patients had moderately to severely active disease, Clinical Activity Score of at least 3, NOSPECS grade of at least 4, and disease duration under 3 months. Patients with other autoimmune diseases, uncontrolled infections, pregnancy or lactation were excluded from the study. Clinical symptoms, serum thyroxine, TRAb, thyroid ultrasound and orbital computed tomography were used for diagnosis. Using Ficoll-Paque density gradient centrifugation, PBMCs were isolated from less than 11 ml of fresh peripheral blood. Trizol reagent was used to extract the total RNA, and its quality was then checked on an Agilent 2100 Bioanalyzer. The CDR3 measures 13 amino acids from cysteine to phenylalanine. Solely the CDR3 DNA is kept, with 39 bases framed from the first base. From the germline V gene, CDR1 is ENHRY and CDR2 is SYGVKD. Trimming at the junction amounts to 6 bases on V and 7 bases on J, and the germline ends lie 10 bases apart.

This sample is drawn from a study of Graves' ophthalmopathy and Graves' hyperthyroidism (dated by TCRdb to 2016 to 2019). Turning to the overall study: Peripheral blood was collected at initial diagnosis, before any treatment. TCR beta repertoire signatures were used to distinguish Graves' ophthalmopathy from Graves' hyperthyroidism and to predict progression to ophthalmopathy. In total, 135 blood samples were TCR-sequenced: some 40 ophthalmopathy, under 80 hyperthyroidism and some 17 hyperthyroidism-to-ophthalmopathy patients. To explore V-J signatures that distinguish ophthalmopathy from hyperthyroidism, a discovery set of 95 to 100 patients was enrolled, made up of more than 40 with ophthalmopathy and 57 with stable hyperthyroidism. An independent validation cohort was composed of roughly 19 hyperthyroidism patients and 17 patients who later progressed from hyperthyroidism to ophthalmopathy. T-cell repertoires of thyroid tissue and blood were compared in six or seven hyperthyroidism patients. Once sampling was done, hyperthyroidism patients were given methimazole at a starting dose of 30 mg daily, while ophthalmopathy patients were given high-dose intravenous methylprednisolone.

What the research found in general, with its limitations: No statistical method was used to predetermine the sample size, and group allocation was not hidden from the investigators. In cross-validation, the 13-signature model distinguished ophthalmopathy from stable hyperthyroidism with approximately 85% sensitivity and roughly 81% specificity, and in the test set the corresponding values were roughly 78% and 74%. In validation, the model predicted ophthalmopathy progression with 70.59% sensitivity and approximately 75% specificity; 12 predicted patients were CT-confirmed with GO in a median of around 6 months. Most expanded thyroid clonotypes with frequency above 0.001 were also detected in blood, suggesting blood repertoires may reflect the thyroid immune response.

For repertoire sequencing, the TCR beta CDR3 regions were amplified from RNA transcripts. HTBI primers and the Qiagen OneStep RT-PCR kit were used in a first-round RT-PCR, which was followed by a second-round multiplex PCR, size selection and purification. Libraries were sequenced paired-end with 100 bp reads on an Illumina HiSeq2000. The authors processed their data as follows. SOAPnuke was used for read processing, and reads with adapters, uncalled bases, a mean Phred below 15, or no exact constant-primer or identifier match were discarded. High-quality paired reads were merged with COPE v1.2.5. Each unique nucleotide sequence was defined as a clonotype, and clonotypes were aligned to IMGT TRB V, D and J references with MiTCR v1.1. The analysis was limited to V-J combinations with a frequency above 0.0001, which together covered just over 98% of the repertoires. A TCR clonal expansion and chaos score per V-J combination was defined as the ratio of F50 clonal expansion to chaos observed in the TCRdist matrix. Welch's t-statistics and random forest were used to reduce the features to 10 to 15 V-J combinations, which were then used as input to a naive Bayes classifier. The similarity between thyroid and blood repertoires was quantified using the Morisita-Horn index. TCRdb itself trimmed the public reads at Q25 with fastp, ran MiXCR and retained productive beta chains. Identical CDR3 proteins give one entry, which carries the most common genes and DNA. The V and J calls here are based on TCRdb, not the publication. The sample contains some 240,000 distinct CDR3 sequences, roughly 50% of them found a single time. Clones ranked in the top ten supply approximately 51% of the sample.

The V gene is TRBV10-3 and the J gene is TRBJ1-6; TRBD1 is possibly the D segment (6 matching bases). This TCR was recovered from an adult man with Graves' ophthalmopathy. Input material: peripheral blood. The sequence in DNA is TGTGCCATCAGCACAGGGCCGAATTCACCCCTCCACTTT. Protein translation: CAISTGPNSPLHF.